One sample yielded the 8 T cell receptor beta chains listed below, sequenced in a study of blood T cell repertoires in COVID-19. The repertoire was sequenced with immunoSEQ multiplex PCR; TCRdb's copy has only in-frame clones and lacks some. This sample has more than 150,000 clones, with around nine tenths found just once. Sequencing was carried out using peripheral blood. Every receptor here comes from a woman in her seventies with COVID-19, enrolled during active disease.

This chain joins TRBV2 and TRBJ2-2; possibly TRBD2 for D (7 bases). V was cut by 8 bases and J by 4 bases, with 17 bases left in between. The CDR3 covers 15 residues. The germline CDR1 and CDR2 sequences are SNHLY and FYNNEI. In DNA form, the CDR3 reads TGTGCCAGCCAGCGGGAAAGGGGGGGCACCGGGGAGCTGTTTTTT. Protein sequence: CASQRERGGTGELFF. The full variable domain, rest sourced from reference TRBV2 and TRBJ2-2, is EPEVTQTPSHQVTQMGQEVILRCVPISNHLYFYWYRQILGQKVEFLVSFYNNEISEKSEIFDDQFSVERPDGSNFTLKIRSTKLEDSAMYFCASQRERGGTGELFFGEGSRLTVL.

This clone has just a few counts. For the CDR3, the DNA is TGTGCCAGCTCACCTCAGGACAGGGAGATCTATGGCTACACCTTC. Protein sequence: CASSPQDREIYGYTF. The chain combines TRBV18 with TRBJ1-2, with 8 bases fitting TRBD1. With 3 bases clipped from V and 4 bases from J, the junction kept 7 bases outside the gene matches. Germline V gives CDR1 KGHSH, CDR2 LQKENI. The CDR3 is 15 amino acids.

J is TRBJ2-2 and V is TRBV7-2; TRBD1 matches at 9 bases. The CDR3 sequence is 16 residues long. The germline CDR1 and CDR2 sequences are SGHTA and FQGNSA. J gave up 5 bases and V 3 bases, and 7 bases lay outside the gene matches. The DNA of the CDR3 is TGTGCCAGCAGCTTCCGGGACAGGGTGTATACCGGGGAGCTGTTTTTT. Protein product: CASSFRDRVYTGELFF.

This chain's CDR3 is CASNDGRLDIQYF. DNA for the CDR3: TGTGCCAGTAATGACGGGAGGTTGGACATTCAGTACTTC. The chain joins TRBV19 to TRBJ2-4, with TRBD2 matching 7 bases. Germline V lookup: CDR1 LNHDA, CDR2 SQIVND (reference sequence). J lost 8 bases, V lost 7 bases, and 8 bases had no gene match. This CDR3 spans 13 amino acids.

The chain has TRBV6-2 or TRBV6-3 and TRBJ2-1, with TRBD2 matching over 10 bases. This CDR3 is 16 amino acids long. V lost 5 bases, J lost 7 bases, and 11 bases stayed unmatched. Germline V lookup: CDR1 MNHEY, CDR2 SVGEGT. CDR3 in DNA: TGTGCCAGCAGTGATCCCTCTAGCGGGAGTTTAAATGAGCAGTTCTTC. It is translated as CASSDPSSGSLNEQFF.

This clone came up many times. V is TRBV7-8 and J is TRBJ2-1; 8 bases are shared with TRBD1. The CDR3 sequence is 16 residues long. Germline-derived CDR1 and CDR2 are SGHVS and FQNEAQ. Unmatched junction bases numbered 9, after V lost 1 base and J lost 7 bases. CDR3 DNA sequence: TGTGCCAGCAGCTTAGTTGTCCAGGGGGCGAAAAATGAGCAGTTCTTC. Encoded protein: CASSLVVQGAKNEQFF.

J is TRBJ2-7 and V is TRBV20-1; D is uncertain. Trimming removed 1 base from V and 5 bases from J, with 6 bases in between. This CDR3 is built from 11 residues. Germline CDR1 and CDR2: DFQATT and SNEGSKA (reference sequence). CDR3 residues: CSARVYNEQYF. The CDR3 DNA reads as TGCAGTGCTAGAGTGTACAACGAGCAGTACTTC.

The chain recombines TRBV7-3 with TRBJ2-1, with D perhaps matching TRBD1 (5 bases). The germline CDR1 and CDR2 sequences are SGHTA and FQGTGA. The V end was cut by 9 bases, the J end by 1 base, with 13 bases between. The CDR3 loop spans 14 amino acids. The CDR3 region has the DNA TGTGCCAGTTCGTGGGGCGGTTCCTACAATGAGCAGTTCTTC. This codes for CASSWGGSYNEQFF.